This is a list of T cell receptor beta chains from one sample in a study of cytomegalovirus exposure and HLA in healthy donors. The method was immunoSEQ multiplex PCR; TCRdb's version includes in-frame clones alone and lacks a portion of them. The sample records more than 85,000 clones, over 75% being singletons. Sequencing input: PBMCs. These receptors came from a man aged 25-45 years in good health and CMV-seropositive. Both conserved end residues are part of each CDR3. A D gene is named only where the DNA matches it firmly. Size values are once, few and many counts, or a class for expanded clones, and some rows have none.

D,V,size,J,CDR3,DNA
NA,TRBV29-1,NA,TRBJ1-1,CSVDEQGSRNTEAFF,TGCAGCGTTGATGAGCAGGGGAGTAGGAACACTGAAGCTTTCTTT
NA,TRBV5-6,NA,TRBJ2-1,CASSLIQEQFF,TGTGCCAGCAGCTTGATACAGGAGCAGTTCTTC
NA,TRBV19,NA,TRBJ1-1,CASSPHLLRRGPTEAFF,TGTGCCAGTAGTCCGCATCTCCTTCGGCGGGGGCCCACTGAAGCTTTCTTT
TRBD1,TRBV6-1,NA,TRBJ1-2,CASSADRGNYGYTF,TGTGCCAGCAGTGCAGACAGGGGTAACTATGGCTACACCTTC
NA,TRBV5-1,NA,TRBJ2-7,CASSQDSAYYEQYF,TGCGCCAGCAGTCAGGACAGTGCGTACTACGAGCAGTACTTC
NA,TRBV19,NA,TRBJ1-4,CASSMRIGQLNEKLFF,TGTGCCAGTAGTATGCGTATCGGACAGTTGAATGAAAAACTGTTTTTT
TRBD2,TRBV5-4,NA,TRBJ2-2,CATTSGGPTRSGGELFF,TGTGCCACGACTAGCGGGGGGCCCACTCGATCCGGCGGGGAGCTGTTTTTT
NA,TRBV5-1,NA,TRBJ2-2,CASSVASGSTGELFF,TGCGCCAGCAGCGTGGCATCAGGGTCCACCGGGGAGCTGTTTTTT
NA,TRBV10-2,NA,TRBJ1-5,CASSEYNSNQPQHF,TGCGCCAGCAGTGAGTATAATAGCAATCAGCCCCAGCATTTT
TRBD1,TRBV6-5,NA,TRBJ1-2,CASSYPGGADYTF,TGTGCCAGCAGTTACCCAGGGGGCGCGGACTACACCTTC
NA,TRBV5-6,NA,TRBJ1-2,CASSWTVGGYTF,TGTGCCAGCAGCTGGACAGTGGGTGGCTACACCTTC
TRBD2,TRBV9,NA,TRBJ2-1,CASSVAGGAGSEQFF,TGTGCCAGCAGCGTAGCCGGGGGGGCCGGGAGTGAGCAGTTCTTC
NA,TRBV4-3,NA,TRBJ2-1,CASSQDSTGTYNEQFF,TGCGCCAGCAGCCAAGATAGTACGGGTACCTACAATGAGCAGTTCTTC
TRBD2,TRBV4-2,NA,TRBJ2-1,CASSQELRGAYNEQFF,TGTGCCAGCAGCCAAGAGTTGCGGGGGGCATACAATGAGCAGTTCTTC
NA,TRBV7-2,NA,TRBJ2-5,CASSSGGTVETQYF,TGTGCCAGCAGCTCAGGCGGGACCGTGGAGACCCAGTACTTC
NA,TRBV5-5,NA,TRBJ2-1,CASSPDSYNEQFF,TGTGCCAGCAGCCCCGACAGCTACAATGAGCAGTTCTTC
TRBD1,TRBV7-6,NA,TRBJ2-2,CASSFSQGVRRDWNTGELFF,TGTGCCAGCAGCTTTTCCCAGGGGGTCCGTAGAGACTGGAACACCGGGGAGCTGTTTTTT
NA,TRBV6-1,NA,TRBJ1-2,CASSVGRASYGYTF,TGTGCCAGCAGTGTTGGCAGGGCCAGCTATGGCTACACCTTC
NA,TRBV5-1,once,TRBJ2-1,CAGAVDRGEQFF,TGCGCCGGAGCAGTTGATAGGGGTGAGCAGTTCTTC
TRBD1,TRBV9,NA,TRBJ1-1,CASSPGQGFFYTEAFF,TGTGCCAGCAGTCCGGGACAGGGGTTCTTCTACACTGAAGCTTTCTTT
TRBD1,TRBV6-4,NA,TRBJ2-3,CASSESRDRATDTQYF,TGTGCCAGCAGTGAAAGCCGGGACAGGGCGACAGATACGCAGTATTTT
TRBD2,TRBV7-2,once,TRBJ2-7,CASSSWGGYEQYF,TGTGCCAGCAGCTCTTGGGGGGGCTACGAGCAGTACTTC
NA,TRBV14,NA,TRBJ2-1,CASSPPGREQFF,TGTGCCAGCAGCCCCCCAGGGCGTGAGCAGTTCTTC
TRBD2,TRBV28,NA,TRBJ2-7,CASSTRLATWGEQYF,TGTGCCAGCAGTACAAGACTAGCGACGTGGGGGGAGCAGTACTTC
NA,TRBV10-1,NA,TRBJ2-2,CASSEQREKVELFF,TGCGCCAGCAGTGAACAAAGGGAGAAAGTTGAGCTGTTTTTT
NA,TRBV6-5,few,TRBJ2-7,CASSYSVPMRAYEQYF,TGTGCCAGCAGTTATTCCGTTCCTATGCGGGCCTACGAGCAGTACTTC
NA,TRBV4-1,NA,TRBJ2-1,CASSLGGPSRDNEQFF,TGCGCCAGCAGCCTCGGGGGGCCGAGTAGGGACAATGAGCAGTTCTTC
NA,TRBV5-5,once,TRBJ1-6,CASSAGTPNSPLHF,TGTGCCAGCAGCGCCGGGACACCGAATTCACCCCTCCACTTT
NA,TRBV27,NA,TRBJ2-5,CASSLKTGAFQETQYF,TGTGCCAGCAGTTTAAAAACAGGAGCTTTCCAAGAGACCCAGTACTTC